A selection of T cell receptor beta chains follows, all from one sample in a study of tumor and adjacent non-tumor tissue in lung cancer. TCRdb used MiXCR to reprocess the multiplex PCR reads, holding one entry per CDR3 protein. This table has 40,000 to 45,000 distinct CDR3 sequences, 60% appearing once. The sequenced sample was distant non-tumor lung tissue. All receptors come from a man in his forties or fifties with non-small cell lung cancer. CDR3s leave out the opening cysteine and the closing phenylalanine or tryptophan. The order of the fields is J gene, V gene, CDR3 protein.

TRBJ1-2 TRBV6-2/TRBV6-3 ASRTGPNNYGYT
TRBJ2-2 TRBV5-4 ASSWGGLAGNNGELF
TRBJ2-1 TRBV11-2 ARSLRDSCYNEQF
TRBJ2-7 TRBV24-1 ATSDKVAEGEPYEQY
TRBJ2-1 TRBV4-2 ASSPFQREKGSGERF
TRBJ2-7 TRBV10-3 AISGTRGEHY
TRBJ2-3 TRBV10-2 ASSETRGASTDTQY
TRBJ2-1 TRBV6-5 ASSKTSGSSYNEQF
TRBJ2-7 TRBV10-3 IISQTSYEQY
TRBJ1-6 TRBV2 ASSVRFSPLH
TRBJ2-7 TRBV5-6 ASSSGVASSYEQY
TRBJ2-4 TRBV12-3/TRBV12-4 ASRPQMGNIQY
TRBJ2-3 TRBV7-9 ASSLNAAITQY
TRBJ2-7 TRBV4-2 VSSNRGPPYEQY
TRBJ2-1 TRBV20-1 SARGEAVSYSEQF
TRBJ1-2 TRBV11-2 ASRSQIGYGYT
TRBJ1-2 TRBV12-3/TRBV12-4 ASRLWTGAGYGYI
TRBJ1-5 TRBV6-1 ASSLGQGARQPQH
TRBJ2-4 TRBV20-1 SAVDSPLAKNIQY
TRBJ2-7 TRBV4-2 ASSQPGYEQY
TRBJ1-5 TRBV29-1 SVGQVYSNQPKH
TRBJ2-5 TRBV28 ASSPAGVPETQY
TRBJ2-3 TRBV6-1 ASSEAQRGRTDTQY
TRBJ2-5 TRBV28 ASSIKGLGTQY
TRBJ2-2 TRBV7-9 ASRANGGVNTGELF
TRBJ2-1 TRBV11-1 AISTPTIPNNEQF
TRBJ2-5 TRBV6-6 ASGGGQGTLQETQY
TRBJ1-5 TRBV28 ASSLTMGRGGDQLQD
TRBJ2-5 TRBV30 AWRVGGRETQY
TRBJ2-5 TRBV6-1 ASSNTGIQETQY
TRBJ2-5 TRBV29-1 GALAGALETQY
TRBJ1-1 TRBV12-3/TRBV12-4 ASSFFQDGINTEAF
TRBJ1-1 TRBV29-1 SVDCWNTEAF